The following is a TCR beta chain sequence with its context. The antigen remains unidentified. The CDR3 runs 14 residues. CDR1 SGHRS and CDR2 YFSETQ come from the germline V gene. V was pared by 4 bases and J by 8 bases, with 8 bases of the junction left unmatched. Data came from immunoSEQ multiplex PCR; TCRdb stores just in-frame clones and leaves some out. The sample holds 9,000 or so clones; 92% are singletons and the top ten take around 7.5%. This sample was included in a study of T cells in localized non-small cell lung cancer. Whole-study findings and limits: A denser population of T cells in blood accompanied longer overall survival. Maximal T cell clonality occurred in uninvolved adjacent lung, with tumor ranking below it. It remains possible that heterogeneity exists, since only one tumor region was sequenced.

The receptor was isolated from a woman aged 35 to 70 with stage I squamous cell lung carcinoma. The sequences come from peripheral blood, collected before any cancer treatment. The gene calls are TRBV5-1 and TRBJ2-2; 7 positions match TRBD1. CDR3 protein: CASSLDREIGELFF. CDR3 bases: TGCGCCAGCAGCCTCGACAGGGAGATAGGGGAGCTGTTTTTT. The complete variable domain, with remaining parts taken from reference TRBV5-1 and TRBJ2-2, reads KAGVTQTPRYLIKTRGQQVTLSCSPISGHRSVSWYQQTPGQGLQFLFEYFSETQRNKGNFPGRFSGRQFSNSRSEMNVSTLELGDSALYLCASSLDREIGELFFGEGSRLTVL.